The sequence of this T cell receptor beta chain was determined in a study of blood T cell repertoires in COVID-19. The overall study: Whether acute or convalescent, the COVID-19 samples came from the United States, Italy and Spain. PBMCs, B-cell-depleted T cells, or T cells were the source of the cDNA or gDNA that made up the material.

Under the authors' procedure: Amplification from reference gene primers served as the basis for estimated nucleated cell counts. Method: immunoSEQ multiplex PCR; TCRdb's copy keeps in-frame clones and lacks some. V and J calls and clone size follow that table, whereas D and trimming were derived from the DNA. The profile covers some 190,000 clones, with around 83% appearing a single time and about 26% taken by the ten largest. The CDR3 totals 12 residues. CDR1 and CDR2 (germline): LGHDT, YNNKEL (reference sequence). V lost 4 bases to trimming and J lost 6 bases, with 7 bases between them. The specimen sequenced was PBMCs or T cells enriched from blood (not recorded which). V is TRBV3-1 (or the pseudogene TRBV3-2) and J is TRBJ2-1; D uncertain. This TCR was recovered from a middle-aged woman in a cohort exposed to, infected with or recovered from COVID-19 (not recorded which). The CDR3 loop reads CASSLRSNEQFF. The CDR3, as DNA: TGTGCCAGCAGCCTCCGGTCCAATGAGCAGTTCTTC.